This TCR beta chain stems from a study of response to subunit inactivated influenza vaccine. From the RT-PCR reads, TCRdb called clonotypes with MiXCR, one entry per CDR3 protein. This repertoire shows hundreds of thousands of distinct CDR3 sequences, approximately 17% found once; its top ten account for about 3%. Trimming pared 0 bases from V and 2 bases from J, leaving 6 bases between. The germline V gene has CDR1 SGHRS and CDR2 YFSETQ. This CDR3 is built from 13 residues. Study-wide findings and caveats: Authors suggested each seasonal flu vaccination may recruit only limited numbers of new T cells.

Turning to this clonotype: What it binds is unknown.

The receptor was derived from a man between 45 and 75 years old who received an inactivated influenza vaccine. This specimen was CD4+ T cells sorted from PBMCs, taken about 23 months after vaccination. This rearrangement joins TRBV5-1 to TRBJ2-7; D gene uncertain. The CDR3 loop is CASSLDNPYEQYF. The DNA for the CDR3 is TGCGCCAGCAGCTTGGACAATCCCTACGAGCAGTACTTC.